This T cell receptor beta chain is from a study of cytomegalovirus exposure and HLA in healthy donors. Notes on the study in general: TCR beta sequences reportedly predicted most subjects' HLA-A and HLA-B alleles accurately. Trimming of TCR beta V- and J-genes showed a link, identified in a later analysis, to a missense DCLRE1C variant.

Worth noting for this clone: The antigen is undetermined.

The PCR ran on 60 Vbeta and 13 Jbeta primers. Measured with immunoSEQ multiplex PCR; TCRdb has only the in-frame clones, and not every one. The sample carries 160,000 or so clones, roughly 82% recorded once. This clonotype was obtained from a woman aged 45 to 65 in good health and CMV-seronegative. The sequenced material came from PBMCs.

The CDR3 bases are TGTGCCAGCAGCACCGGACAGTTCTACGAGCAGTACTTC. This codes for CASSTGQFYEQYF. The V gene is TRBV11-3, the J gene TRBJ2-7, with D possibly TRBD1 on 6 matching bases. Germline lookup yields CDR1 SGHNT and CDR2 YENEEA. Trimming pared 5 bases from V and 3 bases from J, leaving 11 bases between. CDR3 length: 13 residues.